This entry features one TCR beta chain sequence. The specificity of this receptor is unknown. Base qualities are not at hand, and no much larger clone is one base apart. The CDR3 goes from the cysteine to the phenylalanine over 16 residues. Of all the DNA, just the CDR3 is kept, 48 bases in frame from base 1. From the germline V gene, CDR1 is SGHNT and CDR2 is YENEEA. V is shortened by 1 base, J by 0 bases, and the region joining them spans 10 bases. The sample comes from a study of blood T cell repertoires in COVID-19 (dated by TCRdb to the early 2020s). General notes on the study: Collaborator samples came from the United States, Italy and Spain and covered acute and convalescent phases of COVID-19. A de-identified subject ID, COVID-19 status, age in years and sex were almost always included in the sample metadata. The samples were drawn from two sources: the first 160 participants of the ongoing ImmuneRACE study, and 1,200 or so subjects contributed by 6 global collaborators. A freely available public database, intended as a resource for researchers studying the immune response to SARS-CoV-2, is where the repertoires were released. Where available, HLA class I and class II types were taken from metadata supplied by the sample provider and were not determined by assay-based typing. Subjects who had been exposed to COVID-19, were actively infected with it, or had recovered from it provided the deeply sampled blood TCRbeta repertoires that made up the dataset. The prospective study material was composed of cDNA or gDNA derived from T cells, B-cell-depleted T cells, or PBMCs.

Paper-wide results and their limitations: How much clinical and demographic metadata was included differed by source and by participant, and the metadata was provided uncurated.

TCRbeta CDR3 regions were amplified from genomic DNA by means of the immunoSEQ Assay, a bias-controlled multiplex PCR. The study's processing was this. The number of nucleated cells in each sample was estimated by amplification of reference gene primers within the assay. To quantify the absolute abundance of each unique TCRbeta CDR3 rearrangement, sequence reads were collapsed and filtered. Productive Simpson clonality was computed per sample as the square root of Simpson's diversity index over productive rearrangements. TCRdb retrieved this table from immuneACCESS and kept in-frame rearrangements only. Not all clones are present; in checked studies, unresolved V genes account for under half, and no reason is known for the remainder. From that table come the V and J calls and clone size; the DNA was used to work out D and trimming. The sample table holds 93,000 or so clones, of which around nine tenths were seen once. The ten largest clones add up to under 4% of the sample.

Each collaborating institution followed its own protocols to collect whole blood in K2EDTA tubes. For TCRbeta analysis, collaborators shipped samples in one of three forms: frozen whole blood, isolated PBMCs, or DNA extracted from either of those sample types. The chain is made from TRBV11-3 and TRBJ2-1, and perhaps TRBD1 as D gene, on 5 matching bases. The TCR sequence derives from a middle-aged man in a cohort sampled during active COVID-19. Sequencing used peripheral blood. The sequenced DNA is TGTGCCAGCAGCTTAGTTGGGGCAAGCTCCTACAATGAGCAGTTCTTC. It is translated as CASSLVGASSYNEQFF.